This T cell receptor (beta chain) was retrieved from a study of T-cell memory formation after mild COVID-19. MiXCR was run by TCRdb on the 5' RACE reads, yielding one entry per CDR3 protein. The sample holds 170,000 or so distinct CDR3 sequences, about a fifth seen once. V was cut by 4 bases and J by 0 bases, with 7 bases left in between. There are 13 residues in the CDR3. Germline V CDR1 and CDR2: SGHRS, YFSETQ. The rearrangement joins TRBV5-1 to TRBJ1-1, with no clear D. What was sequenced was PBMCs or a T cell subset sorted from them (not recorded which). This clonotype was obtained from an adult woman who had mild COVID-19 (a few samples of this study predate the infection). Cell type and time point are not known. CDR3 sequence: CASSNFLNTEAFF. The CDR3 DNA reads as TGCGCCAGCAGCAACTTTTTGAACACTGAAGCTTTCTTT.